This TCR beta chain was captured in a study of blood T cells in healthy people across ages. The CDR3 sequence is 14 residues long. V gave up 11 bases and J gave up 2 bases; unmatched junction bases: 7. Germline V gene lookup returns CDR1 MGHRA and CDR2 YSYEKL. The second PCR ran roughly 6 to 12 cycles with a sample-barcoded 5' primer and J-beta primers. TCRdb independently ran MiXCR on the 5' RACE reads; one entry per CDR3 protein. This sample yields hundreds of thousands of distinct CDR3 sequences, of which about 24% are seen a single time; about 20% belongs to the top ten. Sequenced sample: blood. This receptor was obtained from a man aged 65 to 85 in good health. The V call is TRBV4-1, the J call TRBJ2-2; TRBD2 matches at 8 bases. The CDR3 is CASKREPNTGELFF. In DNA form, the CDR3 reads TGCGCCTCGAAGCGGGAGCCAAACACCGGGGAGCTGTTTTTT.